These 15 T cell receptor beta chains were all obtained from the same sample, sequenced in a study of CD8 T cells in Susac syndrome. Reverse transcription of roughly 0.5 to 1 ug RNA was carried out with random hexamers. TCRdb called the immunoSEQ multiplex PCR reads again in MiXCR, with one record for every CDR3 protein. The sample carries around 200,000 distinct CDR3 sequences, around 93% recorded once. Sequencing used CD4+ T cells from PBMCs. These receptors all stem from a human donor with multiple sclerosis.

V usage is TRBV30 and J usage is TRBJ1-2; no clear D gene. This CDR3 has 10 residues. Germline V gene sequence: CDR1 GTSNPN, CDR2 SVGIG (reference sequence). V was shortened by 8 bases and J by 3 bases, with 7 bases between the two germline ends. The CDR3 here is CAGWDYGYTF. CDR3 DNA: TGTGCCGGTTGGGACTATGGCTACACCTTC.

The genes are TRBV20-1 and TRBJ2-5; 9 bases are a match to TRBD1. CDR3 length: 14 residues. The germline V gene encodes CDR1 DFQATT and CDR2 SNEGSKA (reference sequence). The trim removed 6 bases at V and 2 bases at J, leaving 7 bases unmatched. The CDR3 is CSAESDRGQETQYF. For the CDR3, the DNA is TGCAGTGCCGAGTCCGACAGGGGGCAAGAGACCCAGTACTTC.

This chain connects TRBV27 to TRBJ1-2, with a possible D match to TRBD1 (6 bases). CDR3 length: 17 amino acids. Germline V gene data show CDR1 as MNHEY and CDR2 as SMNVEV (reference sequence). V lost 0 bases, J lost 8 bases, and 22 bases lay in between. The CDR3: CASSLSDAPQGRKGYTF. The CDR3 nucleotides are TGTGCCAGCAGTTTATCGGACGCCCCCCAGGGGCGGAAGGGCTACACCTTC.

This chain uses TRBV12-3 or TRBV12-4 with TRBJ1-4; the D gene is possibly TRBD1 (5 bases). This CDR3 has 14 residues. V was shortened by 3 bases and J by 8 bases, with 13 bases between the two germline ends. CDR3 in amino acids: CASSLGTVREKLFF. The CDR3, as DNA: TGTGCCAGCAGTTTGGGGACCGTTCGGGAAAAACTGTTTTTT.

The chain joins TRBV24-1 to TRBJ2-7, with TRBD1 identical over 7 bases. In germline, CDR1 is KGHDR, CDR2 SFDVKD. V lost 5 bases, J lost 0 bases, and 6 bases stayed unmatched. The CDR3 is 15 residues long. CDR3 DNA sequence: TGTGCCACCAGTGCTTGGGACAGAAACTCCTACGAGCAGTACTTC. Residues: CATSAWDRNSYEQYF.

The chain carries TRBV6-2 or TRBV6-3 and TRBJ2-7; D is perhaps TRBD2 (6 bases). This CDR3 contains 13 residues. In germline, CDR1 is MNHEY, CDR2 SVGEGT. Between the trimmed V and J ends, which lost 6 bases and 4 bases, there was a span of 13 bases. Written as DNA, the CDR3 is TGTGCCAGCAGCTACCTGGGACTGTACGAGCAGTACTTC. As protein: CASSYLGLYEQYF.

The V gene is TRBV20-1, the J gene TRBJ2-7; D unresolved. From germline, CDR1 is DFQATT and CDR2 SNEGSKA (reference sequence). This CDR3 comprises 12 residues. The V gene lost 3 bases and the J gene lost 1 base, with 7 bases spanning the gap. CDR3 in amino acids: CSASDGSYEQYV. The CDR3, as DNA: TGCAGTGCTAGTGACGGTTCCTACGAGCAGTACGTC.

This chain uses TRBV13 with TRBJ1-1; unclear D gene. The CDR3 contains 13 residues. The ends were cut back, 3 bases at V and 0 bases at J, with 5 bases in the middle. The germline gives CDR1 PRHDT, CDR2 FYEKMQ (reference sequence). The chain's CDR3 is CASSLRVNTEAFF. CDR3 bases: TGTGCCAGCAGCTTGAGGGTGAACACTGAAGCTTTCTTT.

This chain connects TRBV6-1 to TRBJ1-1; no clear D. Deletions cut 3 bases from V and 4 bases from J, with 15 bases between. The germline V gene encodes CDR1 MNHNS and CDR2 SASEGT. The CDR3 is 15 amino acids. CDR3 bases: TGTGCCAGCAGTGAGTTGCAAGGCGGTGGCACTGAAGCTTTCTTT. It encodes CASSELQGGGTEAFF.

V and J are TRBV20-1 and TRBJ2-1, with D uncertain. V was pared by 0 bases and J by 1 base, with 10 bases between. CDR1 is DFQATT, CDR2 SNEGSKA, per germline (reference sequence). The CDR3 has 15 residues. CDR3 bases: TGCAGTGCTAGAGATGGCCCGACGTCCTACAATGAGCAGTTCTTC. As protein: CSARDGPTSYNEQFF.

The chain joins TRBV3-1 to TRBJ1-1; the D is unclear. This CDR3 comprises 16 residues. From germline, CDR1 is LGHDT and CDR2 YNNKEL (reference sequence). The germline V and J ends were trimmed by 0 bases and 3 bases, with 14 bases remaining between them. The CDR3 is CASSQDLPTRDTEAFF. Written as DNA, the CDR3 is TGTGCCAGCAGCCAAGATCTGCCAACTAGGGACACTGAAGCTTTCTTT. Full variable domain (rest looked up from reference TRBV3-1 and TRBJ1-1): DTAVSQTPKYLVTQMGNDKSIKCEQNLGHDTMYWYKQDSKKFLKIMFSYNNKELIINETVPNRFSPKSPDKAHLNLHINSLELGDSAVYFCASSQDLPTRDTEAFFGQGTRLTVV.

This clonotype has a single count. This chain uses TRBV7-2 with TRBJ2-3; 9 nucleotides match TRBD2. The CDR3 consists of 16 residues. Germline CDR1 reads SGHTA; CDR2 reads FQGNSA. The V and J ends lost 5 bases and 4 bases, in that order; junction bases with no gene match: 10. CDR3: CASSPTLAGAADTQYF. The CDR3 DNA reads TGTGCCAGCAGCCCTACCTTAGCGGGGGCGGCAGATACGCAGTATTTT.

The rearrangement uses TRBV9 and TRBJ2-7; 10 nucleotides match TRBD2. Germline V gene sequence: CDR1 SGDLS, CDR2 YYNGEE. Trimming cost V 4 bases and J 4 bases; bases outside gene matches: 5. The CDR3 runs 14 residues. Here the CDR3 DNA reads TGTGCCAGCAGCTCCCAGCGGGGGGGATACGAGCAGTACTTC. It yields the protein CASSSQRGGYEQYF.

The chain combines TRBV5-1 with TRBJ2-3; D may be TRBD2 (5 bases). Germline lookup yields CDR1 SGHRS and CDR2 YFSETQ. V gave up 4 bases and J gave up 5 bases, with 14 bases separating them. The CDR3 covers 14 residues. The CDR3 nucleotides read TGCGCCAGCAGCGTTGGAGCGGATATAGATACGCAGTATTTT. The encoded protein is CASSVGADIDTQYF.

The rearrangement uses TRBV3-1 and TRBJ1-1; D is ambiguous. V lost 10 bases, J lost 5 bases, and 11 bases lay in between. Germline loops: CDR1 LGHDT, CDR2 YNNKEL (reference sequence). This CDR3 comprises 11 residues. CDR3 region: CATAMETEAFF. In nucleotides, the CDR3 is TGTGCCACCGCAATGGAAACTGAAGCTTTCTTT.